This T cell receptor (beta chain) was sequenced for a study of shared clonotypes between healthy human individuals. Study results and limitations: Naive subsets typically showed greater estimated richness than memory subsets. At large depth, rarefaction still showed sorted-subset sequencing to be incomplete.

The authors split each subset's genomic DNA evenly across several immunoSEQ plates. Using immunoSEQ multiplex PCR, the repertoire was profiled, and TCRdb retains in-frame clones only, with some absent. The sample consists of more than 2 million clones, 85% to 95% of them appearing once. As to this clone: Its target is not known.

The material sequenced was naive CD4+ T cells sorted from blood. Subset reported: CD45RA+ positively selected. The source of this sequence is a man between 18 and 29 years old in good health.

The CDR3 loop reads CARQRQGAYGYTF. CDR3 in DNA: TGTGCCAGACAAAGACAGGGGGCGTACGGCTACACCTTC. The chain has TRBV11-2 and TRBJ1-2, with TRBD1 identical over 10 bases. This CDR3 region has 13 residues. Looked up from germline, CDR1 is SGHAT and CDR2 is FQNNGV. The V and J ends lost 9 bases and 8 bases, in that order; junction bases with no gene match: 9.